Below, one T cell receptor beta chain is given with its context. The CDR3 loop spans 12 amino acids. Germline V gives CDR1 MNHNS, CDR2 SASEGT. V was pared by 6 bases and J by 0 bases, with 5 bases between. This specimen comes from a study of blood T cell dynamics during melanoma immunotherapy. Sample time point: week 3, after first cycle of checkpoint inhibitor. Apart from two fast progressors, RECIST 1.1 response was judged 12 weeks post-infusion. Sequenced by immunoSEQ multiplex PCR; TCRdb stores in-frame clones only, minus some. Of roughly 10,000 clones in the sample, about 88% are singletons; the top ten hold approximately 6.4%.

The rearrangement links TRBV6-1 to TRBJ1-1; D remains unclear. The clonotype was recovered from a human donor with melanoma. The sequencing used blood, collected from a patient treated with checkpoint blockade. The CDR3 is CASRAMNTEAFF. The CDR3 DNA reads as TGTGCCAGCAGGGCAATGAACACTGAAGCTTTCTTT.